This T cell receptor (beta chain) was identified during a study of CD8 T cells in ankylosing spondylitis. Study-wide findings and caveats: Reactive arthritis synovial fluid and blood previously showed some of these motif variants. Significant enrichment of disease-linked clones was reported in matched ankylosing spondylitis synovial fluid. What seemed typical of ankylosing spondylitis blood was a TCR beta motif built from several highly homologous variants.

This CDR3 comprises 14 residues. Trimming removed 5 bases at V and 0 bases at J, with 9 bases between. The germline V gene has CDR1 SGHKS and CDR2 YYEKEE (reference sequence). Each TCR beta library was made by quantitative 5'-RACE that incorporated molecular barcodes. TCRdb reprocessed the 5' RACE reads with MiXCR, giving one entry per CDR3 protein. The sample carries a few hundred thousand distinct CDR3 sequences, 20% to 30% recorded once. This clonotype showed up just a few times. The antigen is unknown. This chain uses TRBV5-5 with TRBJ1-5; D is possibly TRBD1 (6 bases). What was sequenced was blood, either unsorted or a sorted T cell fraction (not recorded which). The TCR originated in a male donor with ankylosing spondylitis or in good health (not recorded which). The DNA of the CDR3 is TGTGCCAGCAGGCCAGGGGATAGCAATCAGCCCCAGCATTTT. This sequence encodes CASRPGDSNQPQHF.